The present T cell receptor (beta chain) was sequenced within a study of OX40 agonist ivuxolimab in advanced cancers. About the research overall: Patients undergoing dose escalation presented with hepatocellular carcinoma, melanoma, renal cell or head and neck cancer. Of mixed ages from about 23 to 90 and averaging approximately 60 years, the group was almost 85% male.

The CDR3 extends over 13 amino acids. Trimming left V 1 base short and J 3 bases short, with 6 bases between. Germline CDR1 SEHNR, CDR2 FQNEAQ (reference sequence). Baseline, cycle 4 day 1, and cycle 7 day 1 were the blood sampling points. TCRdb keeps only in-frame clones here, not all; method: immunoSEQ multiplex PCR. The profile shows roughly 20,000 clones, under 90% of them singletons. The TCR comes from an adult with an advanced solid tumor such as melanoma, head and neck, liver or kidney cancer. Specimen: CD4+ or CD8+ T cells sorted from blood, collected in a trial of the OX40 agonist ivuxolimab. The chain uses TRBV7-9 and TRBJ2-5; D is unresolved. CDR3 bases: TGTGCCAGCAGCTTAGTAGTGGAAGAGACCCAGTACTTC. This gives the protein CASSLVVEETQYF.